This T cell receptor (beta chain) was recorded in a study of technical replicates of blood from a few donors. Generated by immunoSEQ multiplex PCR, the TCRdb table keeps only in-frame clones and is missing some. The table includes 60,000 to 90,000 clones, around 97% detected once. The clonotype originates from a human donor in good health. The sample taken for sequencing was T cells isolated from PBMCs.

CDR3 in amino acids: CSVGLGVDTEAFF. Here the CDR3 DNA reads TGCAGCGTTGGTTTAGGGGTGGACACTGAAGCTTTCTTT. The rearrangement joins TRBV29-1 to TRBJ1-1; maybe TRBD1 (5 bases). The CDR3 is 13 residues long. Germline V gene sequence: CDR1 SQVTM, CDR2 ANQGSEA. V was trimmed by 4 bases and J by 3 bases, leaving 12 bases between them.